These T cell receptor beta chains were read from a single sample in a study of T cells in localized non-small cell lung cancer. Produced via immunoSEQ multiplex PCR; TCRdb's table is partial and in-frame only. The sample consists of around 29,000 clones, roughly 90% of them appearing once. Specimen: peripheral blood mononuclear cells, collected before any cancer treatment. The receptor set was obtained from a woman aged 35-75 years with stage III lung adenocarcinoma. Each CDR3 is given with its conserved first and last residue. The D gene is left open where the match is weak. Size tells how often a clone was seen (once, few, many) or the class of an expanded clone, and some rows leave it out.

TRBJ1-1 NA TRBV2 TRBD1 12 TGTGCCACCGACAGGGGGTACACTGAAGCTTTCTTT CATDRGYTEAFF
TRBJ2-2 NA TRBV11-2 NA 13 TGTGCCAGCAGCGTACAGGGAACCGGGGAGCTGTTTTTT CASSVQGTGELFF
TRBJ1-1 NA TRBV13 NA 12 TGTGCCAGCAGCGGGACCCTCACTGAAGCTTTCTTT CASSGTLTEAFF
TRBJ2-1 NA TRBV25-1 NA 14 TGTGCCAGCAGTGAATACCGAGAGCCCCATGAGCAGTTCTTC CASSEYREPHEQFF
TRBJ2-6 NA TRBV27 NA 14 TGTGCCAGCAGGCCCAGCTCTGGGGCCAACGTCCTGACTTTC CASRPSSGANVLTF
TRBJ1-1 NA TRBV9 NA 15 TGTGCCAGCAGCGTAGGACCCTCAGGGGAAACTGAAGCTTTCTTT CASSVGPSGETEAFF
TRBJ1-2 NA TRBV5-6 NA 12 TGTGCCAGCAGCTTAAGGGGCTATGGCTACACCTTC CASSLRGYGYTF
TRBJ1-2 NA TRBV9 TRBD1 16 TGTGCCAGCAGCGTTGGTCCGGGACAGGGGATGCGAGGCTACACCTTC CASSVGPGQGMRGYTF
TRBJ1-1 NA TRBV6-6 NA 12 TGTGCCAGCAGCGAGGGACGCCTCGGAGCTTTCTTT CASSEGRLGAFF
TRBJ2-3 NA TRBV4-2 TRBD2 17 TGTGCCAGCAGCCAAGAGAGGGGAGGGGCCCGCACAGATACGCAGTATTTT CASSQERGGARTDTQYF
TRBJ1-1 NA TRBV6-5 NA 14 TGTGCCAGCAGTTACTCGAAAGGGTCCACTGAAGCTTTCTTT CASSYSKGSTEAFF
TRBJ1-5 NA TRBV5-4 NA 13 TGTGCCAGCAGCTTGACACCCAATCAGCCCCAGCATTTT CASSLTPNQPQHF
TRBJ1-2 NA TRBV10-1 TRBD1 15 TGCGCCAGCAGTGTCCTGACAGGGGATGCGAATGGCTACACCTTC CASSVLTGDANGYTF
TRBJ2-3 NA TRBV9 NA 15 TGTGCCAGCAGCGTAGAGGGCTTTCTGGGAGATACGCAGTATTTT CASSVEGFLGDTQYF
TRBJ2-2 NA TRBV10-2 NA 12 TGCGCCAGCAAGGTCAACACCGGGGAGCTGTTTTTT CASKVNTGELFF
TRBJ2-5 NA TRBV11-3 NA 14 TGTGCCAGCAGCCGAGGGGATACACAAGAGACCCAGTACTTC CASSRGDTQETQYF
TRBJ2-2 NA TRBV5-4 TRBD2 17 TGTGCCAGCAGCCAATCATTAGCGGGGGCGTCCACCGGGGAGCTGTTTTTT CASSQSLAGASTGELFF
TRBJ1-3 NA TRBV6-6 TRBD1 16 TGTGCCAGCAGTTATGACCAGGACAGGGCTGGAAACACCATATATTTT CASSYDQDRAGNTIYF
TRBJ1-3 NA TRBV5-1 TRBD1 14 TGCGCCAGCAGCCCCGGGACAGGGGGCGAGACCATATATTTT CASSPGTGGETIYF
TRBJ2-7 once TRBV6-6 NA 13 TGTGCCAGCAGTTACGACAAAAACTACGAGCAGTACTTC CASSYDKNYEQYF
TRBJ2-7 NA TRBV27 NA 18 TGTGCCAGCAGTTTCCAATGGAGAAGGAGCGGGTGGGATTACGAGCAGTACTTC CASSFQWRRSGWDYEQYF
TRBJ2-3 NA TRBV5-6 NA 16 TGTGCCAGCAGCTTGTCCGGGACTTTGAGCACAGATACGCAGTATTTT CASSLSGTLSTDTQYF